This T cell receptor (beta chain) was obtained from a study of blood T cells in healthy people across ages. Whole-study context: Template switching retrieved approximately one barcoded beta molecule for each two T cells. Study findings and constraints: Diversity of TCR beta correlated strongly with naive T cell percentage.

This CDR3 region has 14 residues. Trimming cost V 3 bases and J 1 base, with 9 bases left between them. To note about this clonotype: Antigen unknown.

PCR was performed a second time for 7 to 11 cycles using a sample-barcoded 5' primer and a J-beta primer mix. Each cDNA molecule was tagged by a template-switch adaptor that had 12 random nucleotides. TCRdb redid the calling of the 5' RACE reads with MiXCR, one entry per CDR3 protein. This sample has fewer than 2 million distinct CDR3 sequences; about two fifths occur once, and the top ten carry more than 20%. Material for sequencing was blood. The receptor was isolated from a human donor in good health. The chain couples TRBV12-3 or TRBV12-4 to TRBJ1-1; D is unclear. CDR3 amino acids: CASSFGRPNTEAFF. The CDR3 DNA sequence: TGTGCCAGCAGTTTTGGGAGACCGAACACTGAAGCTTTCTTT.